This T cell receptor beta chain was identified during a study of blood T cell repertoires in COVID-19. V was pared by 8 bases and J by 0 bases, with 4 bases of the junction left unmatched. Germline V lookup: CDR1 MNHEY, CDR2 SVGAGI. This CDR3 comprises 13 residues. Some clones are missing from TCRdb's copy, which holds only in-frame ones; the method was immunoSEQ multiplex PCR. The repertoire holds 200,000 to 250,000 clones, with less than 85% as singletons. The V gene is TRBV6-5, the J gene TRBJ2-7; TRBD1 matches at 7 bases. The sample consisted of PBMCs or T cells enriched from blood (not recorded which). The receptor comes from a man in his 60s who had recovered from COVID-19. In DNA, the CDR3 is TGTGCCAGCGGGACAGTCAACTCCTACGAGCAGTACTTC. Translated, it gives CASGTVNSYEQYF.